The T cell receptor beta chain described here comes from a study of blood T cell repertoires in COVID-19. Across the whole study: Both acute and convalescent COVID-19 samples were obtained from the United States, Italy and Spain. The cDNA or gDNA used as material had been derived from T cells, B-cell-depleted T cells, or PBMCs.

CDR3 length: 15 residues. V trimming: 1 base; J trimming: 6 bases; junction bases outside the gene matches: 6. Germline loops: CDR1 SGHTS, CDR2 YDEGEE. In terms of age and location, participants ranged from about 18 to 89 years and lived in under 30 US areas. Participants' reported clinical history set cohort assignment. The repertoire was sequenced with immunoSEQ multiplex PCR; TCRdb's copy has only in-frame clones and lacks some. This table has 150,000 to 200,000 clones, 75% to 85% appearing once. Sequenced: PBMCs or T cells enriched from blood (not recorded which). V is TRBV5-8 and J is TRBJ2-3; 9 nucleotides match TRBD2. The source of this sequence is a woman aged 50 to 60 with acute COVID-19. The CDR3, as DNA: TGTGCCAGCAGCTTGTCACTAGCGGGTATTGATACGCAGTATTTT. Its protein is CASSLSLAGIDTQYF.